A single sample is the source of the 9 T cell receptor beta chains below, sequenced in a study of read filtering for tumor transcriptome and immune sequencing (dated by TCRdb to 2019 to 2021). Sequencer: Illumina HiSeq 4000. TCR libraries were built from 400 ng RNA with the Immunoverse kit, using molecular barcoded adaptors covering alpha/delta and beta/gamma chains. TCRdb trimmed public reads at Q25 via fastp, called clones via MiXCR and kept in-frame beta chains. Rows matching on CDR3 protein sequence are summarized as one entry with the most common DNA and genes. This sample comprises about 61,000 distinct CDR3 sequences, about a fifth of them detected only once. The ten largest clones add up to around 15% of the sample. Source material: a population of CD138-negative cells sorted from bone marrow. Interpreted using the paper, the cell subset or site label stands for: bone marrow mononuclear cells depleted of CD138+ plasma/myeloma cells by negative magnetic selection. These receptors originate from a donor aged 40 or over with multiple myeloma.

This clonotype was recorded at least ten times. The chain uses TRBV20-1 and TRBJ2-6; TRBD2 agrees at 7 bases. Germline assignment: CDR1 DFQATT and CDR2 SNEGSKA (reference sequence). CDR3 length: 15 amino acids. CDR3 loop: CRGGGPSSGANVLTF. The CDR3 DNA is TGCAGGGGGGGGGGACCGTCCTCTGGGGCCAACGTCCTGACTTTC.

This clonotype has at least ten counts. The chain recombines TRBV6-2 or TRBV6-3 with TRBJ2-3, with D possibly being TRBD1 (5 bases). Germline-derived CDR1 and CDR2 are MNHEY and SVGEGT. Between the trimmed V and J ends, which lost 8 bases and 1 base, there was a span of 16 bases. The CDR3 runs 15 residues. The CDR3 DNA sequence: TGTGCCAGCCTACGGGTGGGGCGCGGCACAGATACGCAGTATTTT. Protein: CASLRVGRGTDTQYF.

This clonotype was counted many times. The chain carries TRBV7-3 and TRBJ2-2, with TRBD2 matching over 9 bases. V dropped 5 bases and J dropped 6; count of bases not matched to a gene: 4. CDR3 length equals 14 residues. Per the germline V gene, CDR1 is SGHTA and CDR2 is FQGTGA. Here the CDR3 reads CASSRTSASGELFF. In nucleotides, the CDR3 is TGTGCCAGCAGCAGGACTAGCGCGTCCGGGGAGCTGTTTTTT.

This clonotype was observed at least ten times. The chain carries TRBV3-1 and TRBJ2-5, with D possibly being TRBD2 (5 bases). With 2 bases removed from V and 2 bases from J, the gap between germline ends came to 15 bases. The CDR3 sequence is 16 residues long. Germline assignment: CDR1 LGHDT and CDR2 YNNKEL (reference sequence). CDR3: CASSQYRQRNQETQYF. DNA for the CDR3: TGTGCCAGCAGCCAATACCGGCAGCGGAATCAAGAGACCCAGTACTTC.

This clonotype turned up a few times. V usage is TRBV28 and J usage is TRBJ2-5; perhaps D is TRBD1 or TRBD2 (5 bases each). Germline CDR1 MDHEN, CDR2 SYDVKM. The CDR3 totals 13 residues. With 10 bases removed from V and 6 bases from J, the gap between germline ends came to 18 bases. The CDR3 is CANPPGTGQTQYF. For the CDR3, the DNA is TGTGCCAACCCACCAGGGACCGGTCAGACCCAGTACTTC.

The chain uses TRBV21-1 and TRBJ2-7. TRBV21-1 is a known pseudogene. The CDR3 is 13 residues long. The CDR3 DNA sequence: TGTGCCAGCAGTGTGTCTAGGGTCTACGAGCAGTACTTC. Its translation is CASSVSRVYEQYF.

This clonotype came up many times. The chain is built from TRBV29-1 and TRBJ2-7; TRBD1 matches 7 bases. Trimming removed 4 bases from V and 6 bases from J; junction bases left unmatched: 6. Germline values: CDR1 SQVTM, CDR2 ANQGSEA. CDR3 size: 12 residues. The DNA of the CDR3 is TGCAGCGTTGTAACAGGGGAATTCGAGCAGTACTTC. It yields the protein CSVVTGEFEQYF.

This sequence joins TRBV28 and TRBJ1-5; D is possibly TRBD1 (6 bases). Germline loops: CDR1 MDHEN, CDR2 SYDVKM. With 10 bases removed from V and 2 bases from J, the gap between germline ends came to 15 bases. This CDR3 has 14 residues. The CDR3 spells CATSQGTRNQPQHF. The CDR3 coding sequence is TGTGCCACCTCACAGGGAACCCGCAATCAGCCCCAGCATTTT.

Points on this clonotype: Possible read error: a much larger clone is one base away. The CDR3 region has the DNA TGTGCCAGCAGCTTTTATTCTGCAGCTTTCTTT. Residues: CASSFYSAAFF. The chain couples TRBV7-9 to TRBJ1-1; no definite D call. Germline V lookup: CDR1 SEHNR, CDR2 FQNEAQ (reference sequence). The CDR3 runs to 11 residues. V dropped 3 bases and J dropped 10 bases, with 9 bases sitting between them.